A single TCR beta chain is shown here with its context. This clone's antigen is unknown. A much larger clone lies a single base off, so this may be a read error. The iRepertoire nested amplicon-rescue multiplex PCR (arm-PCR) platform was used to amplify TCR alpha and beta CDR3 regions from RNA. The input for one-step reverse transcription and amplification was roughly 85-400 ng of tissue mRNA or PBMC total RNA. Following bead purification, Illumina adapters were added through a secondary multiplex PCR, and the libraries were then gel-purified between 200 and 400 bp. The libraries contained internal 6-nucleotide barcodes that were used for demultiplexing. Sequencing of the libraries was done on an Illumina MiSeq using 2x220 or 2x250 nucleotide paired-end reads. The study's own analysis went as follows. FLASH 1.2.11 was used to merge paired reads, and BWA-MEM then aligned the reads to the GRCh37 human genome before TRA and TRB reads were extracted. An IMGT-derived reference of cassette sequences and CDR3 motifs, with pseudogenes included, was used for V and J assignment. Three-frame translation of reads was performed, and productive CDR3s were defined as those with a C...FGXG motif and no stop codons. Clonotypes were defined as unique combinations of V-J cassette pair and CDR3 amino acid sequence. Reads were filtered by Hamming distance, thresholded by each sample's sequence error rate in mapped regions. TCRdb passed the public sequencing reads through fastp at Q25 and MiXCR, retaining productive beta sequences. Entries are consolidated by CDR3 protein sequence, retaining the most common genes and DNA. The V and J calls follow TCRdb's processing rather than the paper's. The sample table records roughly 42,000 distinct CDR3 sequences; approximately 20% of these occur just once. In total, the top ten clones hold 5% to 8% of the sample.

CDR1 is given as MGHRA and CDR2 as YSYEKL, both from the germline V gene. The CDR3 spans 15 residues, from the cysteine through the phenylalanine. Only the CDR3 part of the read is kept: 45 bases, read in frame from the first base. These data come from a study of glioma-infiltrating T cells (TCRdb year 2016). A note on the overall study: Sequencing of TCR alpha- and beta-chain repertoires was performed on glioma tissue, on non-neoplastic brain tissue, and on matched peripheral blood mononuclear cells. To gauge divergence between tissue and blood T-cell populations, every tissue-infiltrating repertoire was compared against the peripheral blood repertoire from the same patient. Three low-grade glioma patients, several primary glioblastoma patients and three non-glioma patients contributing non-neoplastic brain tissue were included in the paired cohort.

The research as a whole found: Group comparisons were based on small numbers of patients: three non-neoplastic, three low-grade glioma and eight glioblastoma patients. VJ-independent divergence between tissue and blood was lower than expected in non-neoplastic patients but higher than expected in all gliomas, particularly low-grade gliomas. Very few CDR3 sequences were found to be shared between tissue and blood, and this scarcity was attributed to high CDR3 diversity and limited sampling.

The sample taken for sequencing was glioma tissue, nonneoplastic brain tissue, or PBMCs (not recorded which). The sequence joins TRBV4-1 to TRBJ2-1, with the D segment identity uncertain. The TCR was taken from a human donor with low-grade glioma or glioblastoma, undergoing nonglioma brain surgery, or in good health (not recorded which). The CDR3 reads CASSHLGQEYNGQFF. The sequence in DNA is TGCGCCAGCAGCCACCTTGGGCAGGAGTACAATGGGCAGTTCTTC.